This T cell receptor (beta chain) is from a study of early T cells in non-severe SARS-CoV-2 infection. Study as a whole: Unsorted whole-blood RNA was sequenced in bulk, leaving chains unpaired. Overall study findings and caveats: VDJdb matches were skewed toward anti-spike CD8 T cell responses.

Looked up from germline, CDR1 is SNHLY and CDR2 is FYNNEI. V lost 4 bases and J 4 bases, leaving 14 bases between the germline ends. The CDR3 runs to 15 residues. There are a few counts of this clonotype. The antigen is not known. cDNA molecules, individually, were tagged with unique molecular identifiers. TCRdb passed the 5' RACE reads through MiXCR, listing each CDR3 protein once. Here the sample spans about 30,000 distinct CDR3 sequences, approximately 6.3% being singletons. Material for sequencing was whole blood. The TCR was taken from an adult who was a healthcare worker with PCR-confirmed SARS-CoV-2 infection or an uninfected control (not recorded which). The rearrangement joins TRBV2 to TRBJ1-5; weak D call: TRBD1 (6 bases). The CDR3 region has the DNA TGTGCCAGCAGTGGATCCGGGACAAGAAATCAGCCCCAGCATTTT. Its translation: CASSGSGTRNQPQHF.